One sample yielded the 14 T cell receptor beta chains listed below, sequenced in a study of shared clonotypes between healthy human individuals. Clones were sequenced by immunoSEQ multiplex PCR, and TCRdb holds only the in-frame ones, with some missing. There are approximately 1.5 million clones in the sample; 95% to 99% occur only once, and around 0.45% lies in the top ten. Sequencing used naive CD4+ T cells sorted from blood. The subset is: CD45RA+ positively selected. The receptor set was obtained from a man between 25 and 39 years old in good health.

The chain is built from TRBV5-1 and TRBJ2-3; 7 positions match TRBD2. V was pared by 7 bases and J by 1 base, with 6 bases of the junction left unmatched. CDR1 and CDR2 (germline): SGHRS, YFSETQ. The CDR3 is 14 amino acids. The CDR3 spells CASGKRGRTDTQYF. CDR3 nucleotide sequence: TGCGCCAGCGGGAAGCGGGGCCGCACAGATACGCAGTATTTT.

CDR3 in DNA: TGTGCCATCAGGCTGGACGGGGCCTACGAGCAGTACTTC. As protein: CAIRLDGAYEQYF. The J gene is TRBJ2-7, the V gene TRBV10-3; D is perhaps TRBD2 (5 bases). Germline-derived CDR1 and CDR2 are ENHRY and SYGVKD. This CDR3 is built from 13 residues. V gave up 6 bases and J gave up 2 bases, with 11 bases separating them.

This clone was picked up one time. This sequence joins TRBV19 and TRBJ1-5; possible D gene TRBD1, 5 bases. V was pared by 6 bases and J by 5 bases, with 11 bases between. The CDR3 runs to 13 residues. Germline V gives CDR1 LNHDA, CDR2 SQIVND (reference sequence). CDR3 protein: CASRLQEYQPQHF. DNA for the CDR3: TGTGCCAGTAGGCTACAGGAGTATCAGCCCCAGCATTTT.

The DNA of the CDR3 is TGCGCCAGCGGGACTAGCCAAGAGACCCAGTACTTC. This sequence encodes CASGTSQETQYF. The J gene is TRBJ2-5, the V gene TRBV5-1; 8 bases align to TRBD2. CDR1 and CDR2 (germline): SGHRS, YFSETQ. V lost 7 bases to trimming and J lost 1 base; unmatched junction nucleotides: 0. CDR3 size: 12 residues.

The rearrangement joins TRBV6-1 to TRBJ2-7; D not certain. CDR1 MNHNS and CDR2 SASEGT come from the germline V gene. The CDR3 spans 11 residues. Deletions cut 6 bases from V and 3 bases from J, with 6 bases between. As DNA, the CDR3 is TGTGCCAGCAGCCACAGCTACGAGCAGTACTTC. As protein: CASSHSYEQYF.

Concerning this clone itself: This same CDR3 is encoded by further DNA sequences in the sample. V and J are TRBV18 and TRBJ2-7; 11 bases match TRBD1. This CDR3 contains 13 residues. The V gene end was trimmed by 6 bases and the J gene end by 6 bases; junction bases not matched to a gene: 4. Germline values: CDR1 KGHSH, CDR2 LQKENI. The CDR3 sequence is CASSPGTGGEQYF. For the CDR3, the DNA is TGTGCCAGCTCTCCCGGGACAGGGGGCGAGCAGTACTTC.

This rearrangement joins TRBV7-9 to TRBJ1-1, with D unclear. CDR3 length equals 15 residues. The V end lost 8 bases, the J end lost 0 bases, and 16 bases lay between the germline ends. The germline gives CDR1 SEHNR, CDR2 FQNEAQ (reference sequence). CDR3 DNA sequence: TGTGCCAGCGTACCCTCCAACACTGTGAACACTGAAGCTTTCTTT. The encoded protein is CASVPSNTVNTEAFF. Based on the CDR3 plus reference TRBV7-9 and TRBJ1-1, the full variable domain is DTGVSQNPRHKITKRGQNVTFRCDPISEHNRLYWYRQTLGQGPEFLTYFQNEAQLEKSRLLSDRFSAERPKGSFSTLEIQRTEQGDSAMYLCASVPSNTVNTEAFFGQGTRLTVV.

The chain combines TRBV19 with TRBJ2-1; 12 bases agree with TRBD2. Germline CDR1 and CDR2: LNHDA and SQIVND (reference sequence). The CDR3 has 17 amino acids. The V gene end was trimmed by 6 bases and the J gene end by 9 bases; junction bases not matched to a gene: 15. CDR3 sequence reads: CASSTQHLAGGPVEQFF. CDR3 in DNA: TGTGCCAGTAGCACCCAACATCTAGCGGGAGGGCCGGTTGAGCAGTTCTTC.

In regard to this clone: Other nucleotide sequences in the sample specify the same CDR3. The gene calls are TRBV5-1 and TRBJ2-3, with 7 positions matching TRBD2. Per the germline V gene, CDR1 is SGHRS and CDR2 is YFSETQ. The trim removed 0 bases at V and 3 bases at J, leaving 4 bases unmatched. The CDR3 has 15 residues. The CDR3 nucleotides are TGCGCCAGCAGCTTGGGGGCTAGCGGAACAGATACGCAGTATTTT. As protein: CASSLGASGTDTQYF.

This clone was seen only once. The gene calls are TRBV11-2 and TRBJ2-3; TRBD1 aligns across 7 bases. This CDR3 has 13 amino acids. Germline values: CDR1 SGHAT, CDR2 FQNNGV. The V gene end was trimmed by 6 bases and the J gene end by 4 bases; junction bases not matched to a gene: 4. CDR3 sequence (DNA): TGTGCCAGCAGACGACAGGGTGCAGATACGCAGTATTTT. Protein: CASRRQGADTQYF.

Concerning this clone: Compared with germline, one end of the junction differs, possibly owing to a read error. The chain joins TRBV7-7 to TRBJ2-5; 12 nucleotides line up with TRBD2. CDR1 is SSHAT and CDR2 is FNYEAQ in the germline V gene (reference sequence). The CDR3 sequence is 18 residues long. The DNA for the CDR3 is TGTGCTAGCAGCTCCGGACTAGCGGGAAGCCCCTTCCTGGAGACCCAGTACTTC. The encoded protein is CASSSGLAGSPFLETQYF.

Written as DNA, the CDR3 is TGCAGCGTCACGGGACAATACAATGAGCAGTTCTTC. Its translation is CSVTGQYNEQFF. This chain joins TRBV29-1 and TRBJ2-1; the D gene is possibly TRBD1 (6 bases). Per the germline V gene, CDR1 is SQVTM and CDR2 is ANQGSEA. V lost 6 bases and J 4 bases, leaving 10 bases between the germline ends. The CDR3 spans 12 residues.

The chain employs TRBV18 and TRBJ1-4; D unresolved. The germline V gene encodes CDR1 KGHSH and CDR2 LQKENI. The CDR3 spans 16 residues. The V gene lost 3 bases and the J gene lost 0 bases, with 11 bases spanning the gap. The CDR3 is CASSPLGGPTNEKLFF. The DNA of the CDR3 is TGTGCCAGCTCACCCCTCGGAGGCCCAACTAATGAAAAACTGTTTTTT.

This chain connects TRBV7-9 to TRBJ2-3; D is perhaps TRBD2 (5 bases). From germline, CDR1 is SEHNR and CDR2 FQNEAQ (reference sequence). The CDR3 has 16 amino acids. Trimming stripped 2 bases from V and 5 bases from J, with 17 bases between. The CDR3 sequence is CASSLPRTVWKDTQYF. CDR3 sequence (DNA): TGTGCCAGCAGCTTACCCCGGACTGTATGGAAAGATACGCAGTATTTT.